This TCR beta chain was recovered during a study of blood T cell repertoires in COVID-19. Study-level background: There were acute and convalescent COVID-19 samples, and they came from the United States, Italy and Spain. T cells, B-cell-depleted T cells, or PBMCs provided the cDNA or gDNA that served as material.

Methods used by the authors: Amplification of reference gene primers was used by the study to estimate nucleated cell counts. The assay was immunoSEQ multiplex PCR, and TCRdb's table has in-frame clones only and misses some. D and trimming were read from the DNA, whereas the V and J calls and clone size are those reported in that table. This repertoire shows about 100,000 clones, roughly nine tenths found once; its top ten account for more than 0.85%. CDR3 size: 17 residues. The sample was peripheral blood. V usage is TRBV21-1 and J usage is TRBJ1-1. TRBV21-1 is flagged as a pseudogene. The source is a man in his 60s with acute or convalescent COVID-19. CDR3 in amino acids: CASSIWGAGWSNTEAFF. Written as DNA, the CDR3 is TGTGCCAGCAGCATTTGGGGCGCGGGATGGAGCAACACTGAAGCTTTCTTT.